What follows are 30 T cell receptor beta chains derived from one specimen sequenced in a study of Graves' ophthalmopathy and Graves' hyperthyroidism. Transcripts of RNA were the source for amplifying TCR beta CDR3 regions. HTBI primers were employed in first-round RT-PCR, then a second-round multiplex PCR followed. TCRdb fed the multiplex PCR reads into MiXCR, producing one record per CDR3 protein. This table has approximately 460,000 distinct CDR3 sequences, 13% to 15% appearing once. Sequenced input: blood. Every receptor here comes from a woman aged 25 to 39 with Graves' ophthalmopathy.

This clonotype occurred many times. The chain uses TRBV18 and TRBJ1-2; no definite D call. The CDR3 runs to 16 residues. Looked up from germline, CDR1 is KGHSH and CDR2 is LQKENI. V lost 5 bases, J lost 8 bases, and 24 bases lay in between. The CDR3 here is CASSSRPGHGWEGYTF. CDR3 in DNA: TGTGCCAGCTCATCCCGGCCCGGGCACGGATGGGAAGGCTACACCTTC.

In this sample, this clonotype turned up many times. V usage is TRBV11-2 and J usage is TRBJ2-7; no reliable D call. The germline V gene encodes CDR1 SGHAT and CDR2 FQNNGV. V was pared by 0 bases and J by 0 bases, with 12 bases between. The CDR3 spans 16 residues. The CDR3 nucleotides are TGTGCCAGCAGCTTAGATAGCCCTAGGCTCTCCTACGAGCAGTACTTC. Its protein is CASSLDSPRLSYEQYF.

The chain uses TRBV6-5 and TRBJ1-5, with 12 positions matching TRBD1. Per germline, CDR1 MNHEY and CDR2 SVGAGI. V shed 2 bases and J 4 bases; nucleotides not matched to a gene: 3. The CDR3 is 16 amino acids. The chain's CDR3 is CASSYGTGGANQPQHF. The DNA of the CDR3 is TGTGCCAGCAGTTACGGGACAGGGGGCGCAAATCAGCCCCAGCATTTT.

This clonotype has a handful of counts. This chain connects TRBV14 to TRBJ1-1; D is ambiguous. Germline CDR1 reads SGHDN; CDR2 reads FVKESK. This CDR3 is built from 13 residues. Trimming cost V 4 bases and J 5 bases, with 11 bases left between them. The CDR3 coding sequence is TGTGCCAGCAGCCTGATCTTACAGACTGAAGCTTTCTTT. It codes for CASSLILQTEAFF. Supplemented by reference TRBV14 and TRBJ1-1, the full variable domain reads EAGVTQFPSHSVIEKGQTVTLRCDPISGHDNLYWYRRVMGKEIKFLLHFVKESKQDESGMPNNRFLAERTGGTYSTLKVQPAELEDSGVYFCASSLILQTEAFFGQGTRLTVV.

This clonotype was seen at least ten times. The rearrangement joins TRBV3-1 to TRBJ1-1; D is uncertain. The CDR3 is 15 amino acids. CDR1 and CDR2 (germline): LGHDT, YNNKEL (reference sequence). V was trimmed by 5 bases and J by 0 bases, leaving 13 bases between them. As DNA, the CDR3 is TGTGCCAGCAGCTATAACAGCATAATGAACACTGAAGCTTTCTTT. It specifies CASSYNSIMNTEAFF.

About this clonotype itself: A much larger clone differs by one base, so this may be a read error. This chain links TRBV5-6 with TRBJ1-1, with D hard to call. V lost 0 bases and J lost 4, with 10 bases in between. CDR1 and CDR2 (germline): SGHDT, YYEEEE. There are 14 residues in the CDR3. CDR3 DNA: TGTGCCAGCAGCTTGGCTAGGCGGGGCACTGAAGCTTTCTTT. Translation gives CASSLARRGTEAFF.

This clonotype was detected many times. J is TRBJ1-1 and V is TRBV2; unclear D gene. CDR1 is SNHLY and CDR2 is FYNNEI in the germline V gene. The V and J ends lost 10 bases and 1 base respectively, with 7 bases between them. The length of the CDR3 is 11 residues. CDR3 DNA: TGTGCCACACTAGGGAACACTGAAGCTTTCTTT. This codes for CATLGNTEAFF.

Ten or more counts support this clonotype. This chain uses TRBV6-2 or TRBV6-3 with TRBJ2-7, with D perhaps TRBD2 (5 bases). The CDR3 covers 14 residues. V lost 7 bases and J lost 6, with 19 bases in between. Per germline, CDR1 MNHEY and CDR2 SVGEGT. CDR3 in amino acids: CASTETRARGEQYF. The CDR3 DNA is TGTGCCAGCACCGAAACTAGGGCGCGAGGCGAGCAGTACTTC.

The chain combines TRBV19 with TRBJ2-7; the D is unclear. CDR1 LNHDA and CDR2 SQIVND come from the germline V gene (reference sequence). V was cut by 5 bases and J by 0 bases, with 14 bases left in between. The CDR3 contains 15 residues. This chain's CDR3 is CASSHVSTDSYEQYF. CDR3 in DNA: TGTGCCAGTAGTCATGTTAGTACAGACTCCTACGAGCAGTACTTC.

This clonotype was observed a handful of times. This chain joins TRBV6-1 and TRBJ2-7; D remains ambiguous. V lost 7 bases and J lost 5, with 12 bases in between. The V gene's germline CDR1 is MNHNS and CDR2 SASEGT. CDR3 length: 12 amino acids. CDR3 coding DNA: TGTGCCAGCACCGAGAACAGAGACGAGCAGTACTTC. Translating gives CASTENRDEQYF.

This clonotype was counted between two and nine times. V gene TRBV28 combines with J gene TRBJ2-4, with 9 bases aligning to TRBD2. V lost 5 bases, J lost 1 base, and 6 bases stayed unmatched. Germline CDR1 reads MDHEN; CDR2 reads SYDVKM. The CDR3 loop spans 16 amino acids. DNA of the CDR3: TGTGCCAGCAGTCCCTTAGCGGGGGTGGCCAAAAACATTCAGTACTTC. It codes for CASSPLAGVAKNIQYF.

This clonotype was counted ten times or more. The rearrangement links TRBV7-3 to TRBJ2-2; the D is unclear. This CDR3 has 15 amino acids. Trimming pared 5 bases from V and 5 bases from J, leaving 15 bases between. CDR1 and CDR2 from the germline V gene are SGHTA and FQGTGA. The CDR3 coding sequence is TGTGCCAGCAGCCCCATCGCGCGCGGAACCGGGGAGCTGTTTTTT. Its translation: CASSPIARGTGELFF.

Only a few counts were recorded for this clonotype. CDR3 in amino acids: CASSREWSVSYEQYF. CDR3 DNA sequence: TGTGCCAGCAGCCGCGAGTGGAGCGTATCCTACGAGCAGTACTTC. The chain carries TRBV11-2 and TRBJ2-7; D is undetermined. The CDR3 covers 15 residues. Germline V gene lookup returns CDR1 SGHAT and CDR2 FQNNGV. V dropped 5 bases and J dropped 1 base, with 15 bases sitting between them.

This clonotype was detected ten times or more. The chain is built from TRBV19 and TRBJ1-1, with D unclear. Trimming left V 3 bases short and J 2 bases short, with 7 bases between. The germline gives CDR1 LNHDA, CDR2 SQIVND (reference sequence). The CDR3 extends over 13 amino acids. CDR3 in amino acids: CASSMVFNTEAFF. DNA of the CDR3: TGTGCCAGTAGTATGGTCTTTAACACTGAAGCTTTCTTT.

This clonotype was observed at least ten times. The chain has TRBV12-5 and TRBJ2-2; 12 bases align to TRBD1. CDR1 is LGHNT, CDR2 FRNRAP, per germline. J was trimmed by 6 bases and V by 0 bases; bases with no gene match: 17. The CDR3 has 21 amino acids. CDR3 loop: CASGLVTSTGRDRGPAGELFF. The CDR3, as DNA: TGTGCTAGTGGTTTGGTAACCTCGACCGGTCGGGACAGGGGGCCAGCCGGGGAGCTGTTTTTT.

This clonotype was seen many times. The chain recombines TRBV30 with TRBJ1-1, with a possible D match to TRBD1 (5 bases). The germline V and J ends were trimmed by 5 bases and 10 bases, with 20 bases remaining between them. The CDR3 covers 13 residues. CDR1 and CDR2 from the germline V gene are GTSNPN and SVGIG (reference sequence). CDR3 nucleotide sequence: TGTGCCTGGGGCCCAGACAGATACTCGGGAGCTTTCTTT. Its protein is CAWGPDRYSGAFF.

The V and J genes are TRBV9 and TRBJ2-7, with D perhaps matching TRBD2 (5 bases). The CDR3 runs to 14 residues. V lost 3 bases, J lost 0 bases, and 10 bases lay in between. The germline V gene encodes CDR1 SGDLS and CDR2 YYNGEE. The CDR3 DNA follows: TGTGCCAGCAGCGGAGGACTTTTCTCCTACGAGCAGTACGTC. Translating it yields CASSGGLFSYEQYV.

This clonotype came up many times. The junction departs from germline at one end; a sequencing error may be responsible. This rearrangement joins TRBV6-5 to TRBJ2-5, with 7 bases aligning to TRBD1. The CDR3 consists of 15 residues. Germline CDR1 and CDR2: MNHEY and SVGAGI. The CDR3 DNA reads as TGTGCCAGCAGTACACGACAGGGTTCGGAAGAAACCCAGTACTTC. Its protein is CASSTRQGSEETQYF.

This clonotype occurred many times. The chain links TRBV11-2 to TRBJ1-2; D gene ambiguous. The CDR3 is 15 residues long. The V gene's germline CDR1 is SGHAT and CDR2 FQNNGV. The germline V and J ends were trimmed by 0 bases and 2 bases, with 10 bases remaining between them. CDR3 protein: CASSLEVLGNYGYTF. The DNA of the CDR3 is TGTGCCAGCAGCTTAGAGGTCCTGGGAAACTATGGCTACACCTTC.

Regarding this clonotype: A much more abundant neighbour one base away suggests this may be a read error. This chain uses TRBV9 with TRBJ2-2; 7 bases are a match to TRBD1. Per germline, CDR1 SGDLS and CDR2 YYNGEE. The CDR3 extends over 15 amino acids. The CDR3 DNA reads TGTGCCAGCAGCGTAAAGGGGGCATCAACCGTGGAGCTGTTTTTT. Translation gives CASSVKGASTVELFF. Full variable domain (rest looked up from reference TRBV9 and TRBJ2-2): DSGVTQTPKHLITATGQRVTLRCSPRSGDLSVYWYQQSLDQGLQFLIQYYNGEERAKGNILERFSAQQFPDLHSELNLSSLELGDSALYFCASSVKGASTVELFFGEGSRLTVL.

This clonotype was counted at least ten times. This chain uses TRBV2 with TRBJ1-2; weak D call: TRBD1 (6 bases). The CDR3 spans 13 residues. Between the trimmed V and J ends, which lost 6 bases and 8 bases, there was a span of 16 bases. In germline, CDR1 is SNHLY, CDR2 FYNNEI. CDR3 sequence reads: CASSRDKGGGYTF. The CDR3 DNA follows: TGTGCCAGCAGCCGGGACAAGGGGGGAGGCTACACCTTC.

This clonotype was observed at least ten times. The rearrangement links TRBV20-1 to TRBJ1-2, with 8 bases identical to TRBD1. There are 13 residues in the CDR3. V trimming: 6 bases; J trimming: 2 bases; junction bases outside the gene matches: 5. Germline CDR1 and CDR2: DFQATT and SNEGSKA (reference sequence). CDR3 in DNA: TGCAGTGCCCTGACAGGGGCAAACTATGGCTACACCTTC. Translating gives CSALTGANYGYTF.

With respect to this clonotype: At one boundary the junction diverges from the germline segment, which might be a read error. The chain combines TRBV18 with TRBJ2-7, with D perhaps matching TRBD1 or TRBD2 (6 bases each). Germline CDR1 KGHSH, CDR2 LQKENI. This CDR3 has 15 amino acids. Written as DNA, the CDR3 is TGTGCCAGCTCACCACCGAGGGGGGCGTCCTACGAGCAGTGCTTC. Protein product: CASSPPRGASYEQCF.

This clonotype was recorded at least ten times. The chain recombines TRBV12-3 or TRBV12-4 with TRBJ1-6, with D possibly matching TRBD1 (5 bases). This CDR3 has 13 residues. V gave up 6 bases and J gave up 9 bases, with 12 bases separating them. CDR3 bases: TGTGCCAGCAGAGCGGGACGTTCTTCACCCCTCCACTTT. Its translation: CASRAGRSSPLHF.

This clonotype was counted many times. V usage is TRBV19 and J usage is TRBJ1-1; D is perhaps TRBD1 (5 bases). The CDR3 spans 14 residues. Germline loops: CDR1 LNHDA, CDR2 SQIVND (reference sequence). Trimming left V 8 bases short and J 5 bases short, with 18 bases between. In DNA form, the CDR3 reads TGTGCCAGTCCCAGTGGGAGGGGATGGACTGAAGCTTTCTTT. Translation gives CASPSGRGWTEAFF.

In its sample, this clonotype was seen many times. This chain links TRBV5-1 with TRBJ1-1; tentatively, D is TRBD1 (6 bases). CDR1 is SGHRS and CDR2 is YFSETQ in the germline V gene. The CDR3 length is 15 residues. The V and J ends lost 0 bases and 5 bases respectively, with 14 bases between them. Written as DNA, the CDR3 is TGCGCCAGCAGCTTGGTGGCGGGGGCTGGGACTGAAGCTTTCTTT. It is translated as CASSLVAGAGTEAFF. The variable domain in full, completed from reference TRBV5-1 and TRBJ1-1, reads KAGVTQTPRYLIKTRGQQVTLSCSPISGHRSVSWYQQTPGQGLQFLFEYFSETQRNKGNFPGRFSGRQFSNSRSEMNVSTLELGDSALYLCASSLVAGAGTEAFFGQGTRLTVV.

This clonotype is large within its sample. The gene calls are TRBV20-1 and TRBJ1-1; D gene ambiguous. CDR1 is DFQATT, CDR2 SNEGSKA, per germline (reference sequence). V lost 4 bases and J 4 bases, leaving 10 bases between the germline ends. The CDR3 totals 12 residues. CDR3 in DNA: TGCAGTGCTAAAATCGGTAGCACTGAAGCTTTCTTT. Protein product: CSAKIGSTEAFF.

This clonotype showed up many times. This rearrangement joins TRBV6-4 to TRBJ2-2; maybe TRBD1 (5 bases). Deletions cut 8 bases from V and 5 bases from J, with 15 bases between. CDR3 size: 14 residues. The germline V gene encodes CDR1 MRHNA and CDR2 SNTAGT. The CDR3 reads CASSAGYQTGELFF. The DNA of the CDR3 is TGTGCCAGCTCGGCAGGGTATCAAACCGGGGAGCTGTTTTTT.

This clonotype has ten or more counts. The chain employs TRBV12-3 or TRBV12-4 and TRBJ1-2; D remains ambiguous. V was shortened by 6 bases and J by 9 bases, with 14 bases between the two germline ends. CDR3 size: 12 residues. CDR3: CASSGARSRYTF. CDR3 nucleotide sequence: TGTGCCAGCAGCGGAGCTCGTTCGCGCTACACCTTC.

This clonotype has ten or more counts. V gene TRBV20-1 combines with J gene TRBJ2-5; 8 positions match TRBD2. V trimming: 0 bases; J trimming: 4 bases; junction bases outside the gene matches: 7. The V gene's germline CDR1 is DFQATT and CDR2 SNEGSKA (reference sequence). The CDR3 has 15 amino acids. CDR3 bases: TGCAGTGCTAGAGATCCGGCGGGAGGTACAGAGACCCAGTACTTC. Encoded protein: CSARDPAGGTETQYF.